The clone carrying this T cell receptor beta chain was detected ten times or more. The time point here: before trial treatment. It was nivolumab, ipilimumab, aspirin, low-dose cyclophosphamide and low-dose radiotherapy that donors received. Eligible patients had advanced solid tumors lacking tumor-infiltrating lymphocytes. This record comes from a study of low-dose radiotherapy and immunotherapy resistance in tumors. Study overall: Fractions of 1 Gy went to Cohort 2 every two weeks, for 13 Gy over 26 weeks. Study patients were administered oral aspirin at 300 mg daily for four cycles from cycle 1 day 1.

The CDR3 is made up of 12 amino acids. The germline CDR1 and CDR2 sequences are SQVTM and ANQGSEA. J lost 2 bases, V lost 8 bases, and 5 bases had no gene match. First-strand cDNA relied on TRAV- and TRBV-specific primers spanning alpha and beta chains. With a V-primer adapter and a constant-region primer, TCRs were amplified for around 21 PCR cycles. TCRdb recomputed calls from the reads with MiXCR, one row per CDR3 protein. Of more than 50,000 distinct CDR3 sequences listed, about 25% are singletons. This sequence was found in a male donor with rectosigmoid adenocarcinoma. This rearrangement joins TRBV29-1 to TRBJ2-5; 7 bases map to TRBD1. The sequencing used PBMCs, collected before treatment. CDR3 DNA sequence: TGCAGCATTCGACAGGGACAAGAGACCCAGTACTTC. Amino acids: CSIRQGQETQYF.